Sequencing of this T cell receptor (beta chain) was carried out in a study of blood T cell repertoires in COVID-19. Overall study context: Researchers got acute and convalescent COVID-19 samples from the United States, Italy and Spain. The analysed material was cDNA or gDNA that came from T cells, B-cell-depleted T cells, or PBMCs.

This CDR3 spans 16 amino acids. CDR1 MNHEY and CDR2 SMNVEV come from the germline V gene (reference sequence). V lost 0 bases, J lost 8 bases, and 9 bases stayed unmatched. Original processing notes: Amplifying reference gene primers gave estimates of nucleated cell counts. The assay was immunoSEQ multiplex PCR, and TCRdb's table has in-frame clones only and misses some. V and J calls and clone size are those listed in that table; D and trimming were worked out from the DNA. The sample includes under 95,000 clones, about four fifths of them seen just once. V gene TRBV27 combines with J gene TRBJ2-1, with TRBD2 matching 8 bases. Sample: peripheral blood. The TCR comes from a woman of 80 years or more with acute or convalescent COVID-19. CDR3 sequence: CASSLSPAGRGDEQFF. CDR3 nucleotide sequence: TGTGCCAGCAGTTTATCCCCGGCCGGGAGGGGAGATGAGCAGTTCTTC.